This is a list of T cell receptor beta chains from one sample in a study of Ad26.COV2.S vaccination and SARS-CoV-2 variants. Repertoires were generated with immunoSEQ multiplex PCR, while TCRdb's copy carries only in-frame clones and drops some. The data contain 400,000 to 500,000 clones, around nine tenths of them seen just once; the ten biggest clones take up 3.6%. Source: peripheral blood, taken in a trial of Ad26.COV2.S vaccine versus placebo. These receptors were obtained from a person aged 18-60 years who received the Ad26.COV2.S COVID-19 vaccine or a placebo. The CDR3 runs from the conserved cysteine through the conserved F or W. A D gene is named only where the DNA matches it firmly. Rows give clone size only sometimes, using once, few, many, or a class for an expanded clone.

abundance	len	v_gene	d_gene	j_gene	CDR3aa
-	14	TRBV7-9	-	TRBJ1-3	CASMGWEPGNTIYF
-	16	TRBV3-1/TRBV3-2	TRBD2	TRBJ2-3	CASSQPSGFSTDTQYF
-	16	TRBV18	TRBD1	TRBJ1-1	CASSTGGRWRNTEAFF
-	15	TRBV12-5	TRBD1	TRBJ1-2	CASGLVGGREDGYTF
-	15	TRBV15	-	TRBJ1-2	CATSRDAGYSYGYTF
-	17	TRBV7-2	-	TRBJ2-3	CASSYPRGVGGTDTQYF
-	16	TRBV14	TRBD1	TRBJ2-1	CASSQDQGAPYNEQFF
-	13	TRBV3-1/TRBV3-2	-	TRBJ2-2	CASSQDLNGELFF
-	14	TRBV13	TRBD2	TRBJ2-7	CASSPERGGDEQYF
-	11	TRBV10-3	-	TRBJ1-1	CAIQYGTEAFF
-	15	TRBV4-3	TRBD1	TRBJ1-2	CASSQRDSGWYGYTF
-	14	TRBV6-6	-	TRBJ2-3	CASSYGGKSDTQYF
-	14	TRBV7-9	TRBD1	TRBJ1-5	CATQGGSDNQPQHF
-	17	TRBV19	-	TRBJ2-1	CASSIGAPGGTYNEQFF
-	15	TRBV7-2	-	TRBJ1-4	CASSSQGGWAEKLFF
-	15	TRBV15	-	TRBJ2-2	CATSRGHSDTGELFF
once	12	TRBV27	-	TRBJ1-5	CASSFFNQPQHF
-	16	TRBV10-1	TRBD2	TRBJ2-7	CASSESGSGGTYEQYF
once	11	TRBV11-2	-	TRBJ1-1	CASRYIREAFF
-	18	TRBV5-6	-	TRBJ2-3	CASSLAHSVRVAPDTQYF
-	18	TRBV19	TRBD2	TRBJ2-3	CASSLRGIGAGGPDTQYF
-	12	TRBV29-1	TRBD1	TRBJ1-2	CSVTGGNYGYTF
-	15	TRBV7-9	TRBD1	TRBJ1-1	CASSPGQAMNTEAFF
-	14	TRBV4-3	-	TRBJ1-5	CASSLQGGDQPQHF
-	14	TRBV19	-	TRBJ1-4	CASSITAVNEKLFF
-	18	TRBV10-3	TRBD2	TRBJ2-2	CAISERGAGGTNTGELFF
few	15	TRBV7-2	-	TRBJ2-6	CASSQGGSGANVLTF
-	15	TRBV7-3	TRBD1	TRBJ2-3	CASSLDRGLTDTQYF
-	13	TRBV6-2/TRBV6-3	-	TRBJ1-1	CASSLVLNTEAFF
once	13	TRBV28	-	TRBJ1-1	CASSLGGGTEAFF
-	16	TRBV3-1/TRBV3-2	TRBD2	TRBJ2-1	CASSQVPERGLNEQFF
-	13	TRBV29-1	TRBD1	TRBJ1-2	CSVRQGTYYGYTF
few	14	TRBV3-1/TRBV3-2	-	TRBJ1-4	CASSDPGAGEKLFF
-	13	TRBV12-3/TRBV12-4	-	TRBJ1-2	CASSFRRAHGYTF
-	16	TRBV4-3	-	TRBJ1-4	CASSQGVGVFNEKLFF
-	15	TRBV19	-	TRBJ2-2	CASSLRGGGTGELFF
-	12	TRBV29-1	-	TRBJ1-1	CSVEKFRGEAFF
-	13	TRBV30	-	TRBJ2-7	CAWSVSWSYEQYF
-	15	TRBV28	-	TRBJ2-7	CASSLLALSSYEQYF
-	17	TRBV7-3	TRBD1	TRBJ2-7	CASSLTGAGTGAYEQYF
-	14	TRBV10-3	-	TRBJ1-1	CAISLDSRVTEAFF
-	16	TRBV18	TRBD1	TRBJ2-5	CASSPMSNRGQETQYF
-	12	TRBV6-6	TRBD1	TRBJ1-1	CASLHRGTEAFF
-	15	TRBV9	-	TRBJ1-2	CASSDSLRGRYGYTF
-	14	TRBV2	TRBD2	TRBJ2-3	CASIPGLGTDTQYF
few	15	TRBV7-2	-	TRBJ1-5	CASRSNRDGNQPQHF
once	13	TRBV28	-	TRBJ1-2	CASSLLRVYGYTF
-	16	TRBV7-9	-	TRBJ1-3	CASSLFDRSSGNTIYF
-	12	TRBV29-1	-	TRBJ2-5	CSVGRGGETQYF
once	14	TRBV9	TRBD2	TRBJ2-7	CASSVDSGGYEQYF
-	12	TRBV19	-	TRBJ1-5	CASSWANQPQHF